This record looks at one TCR beta chain sequence and its context. Antigen: not known. The record originates from a study of cytomegalovirus exposure and HLA in healthy donors. Study overall: There were 350 to 400 genotyped donors. Of these, about 80% fell in the genetic ancestry cluster associated with self-reported Caucasian donors. Study-wide findings and caveats: A missense DCLRE1C variant was associated with V- and J-gene trimming of TCR beta chains in a later analysis, and an independent cohort replicated the association.

The length of the CDR3 is 10 residues. Germline CDR1 is SQVTM and CDR2 is ANQGSEA. Trimming removed 5 bases from V and 5 bases from J; junction bases left unmatched: 0. This PCR relied on a set of 60 Vbeta primers and 13 Jbeta primers. Generated by immunoSEQ multiplex PCR, the TCRdb table keeps only in-frame clones and is missing some. The data show fewer than 200,000 clones, about 82% seen once. The TCR was taken from a woman aged 18-29 years in good health and CMV-seronegative. Source material: PBMCs. The V gene is TRBV29-1, the J gene TRBJ2-7, with 7 bases fitting TRBD1. CDR3: CSVTGDEQYF. The CDR3 nucleotides read TGCAGCGTTACAGGGGACGAGCAGTACTTC.